Listed here are 9 T cell receptor beta chains from one sample, sequenced in a study of Ad26.COV2.S vaccination and SARS-CoV-2 variants. The repertoire was sequenced with immunoSEQ multiplex PCR; TCRdb's copy has only in-frame clones and lacks some. The table has around 7,000 clones, roughly 89% seen once. Sequenced here: peripheral blood, sampled after recovery from COVID-19. The source is a human donor who had recovered from COVID-19.

The chain employs TRBV29-1 and TRBJ2-2; 9 positions match TRBD2. V lost 7 bases and J lost 0; bases outside the gene matches: 3. Per the germline V gene, CDR1 is SQVTM and CDR2 is ANQGSEA. The CDR3 sequence is 14 residues long. CDR3 bases: TGCAGCGCTTCTAGCGGGACGAACACCGGGGAGCTGTTTTTT. Encoded protein: CSASSGTNTGELFF.

This clone was observed a single time. V gene TRBV12-3 or TRBV12-4 combines with J gene TRBJ2-5; a possible D gene is TRBD1 (6 bases). Trimming cost V 6 bases and J 4 bases, with 12 bases left between them. This CDR3 comprises 13 residues. Here the CDR3 DNA reads TGTGCCAGCAGCAGTCAGGGGCGAGAGACCCAGTACTTC. Translating gives CASSSQGRETQYF.

The CDR3 DNA sequence: TGTGCCAGCAGCTTAGTAGACCCCAATACGCAGTATTTT. This encodes CASSLVDPNTQYF. The gene calls are TRBV11-2 and TRBJ2-3; unclear D gene. This CDR3 comprises 13 residues. In germline, CDR1 is SGHAT, CDR2 FQNNGV. The germline V and J ends were trimmed by 1 base and 7 bases, with 9 bases remaining between them.

The chain couples TRBV27 to TRBJ1-6; TRBD1 agrees at 9 bases. The germline CDR1 and CDR2 sequences are MNHEY and SMNVEV (reference sequence). V trimming: 2 bases; J trimming: 9 bases; junction bases outside the gene matches: 8. CDR3 length: 16 residues. CDR3 amino acids: CASSLRRDRVGSPLHF. As DNA, the CDR3 is TGTGCCAGCAGTTTAAGGCGGGACAGGGTGGGTTCACCCCTCCACTTT.

The chain combines TRBV6-5 with TRBJ2-3, with no clear D. Germline V gives CDR1 MNHEY, CDR2 SVGAGI. The CDR3 has 15 residues. The V and J ends lost 2 bases and 0 bases respectively, with 9 bases between them. DNA for the CDR3: TGTGCCAGCAGTTACAACGTTAGGAGCACAGATACGCAGTATTTT. Encoded protein: CASSYNVRSTDTQYF.

The J gene is TRBJ2-7, the V gene TRBV7-9; D is undetermined. Trimming shortened V by 4 bases and J by 6 bases, and 10 bases separated the two germline ends. Looked up from germline, CDR1 is SEHNR and CDR2 is FQNEAQ (reference sequence). The CDR3 runs to 12 residues. This chain's CDR3 is CASSSIVSEQYF. CDR3 nucleotides: TGTGCCAGCAGCTCGATAGTTTCCGAGCAGTACTTC.

The chain joins TRBV6-5 to TRBJ1-5; a possible D gene is TRBD1 (5 bases). From germline, CDR1 is MNHEY and CDR2 SVGAGI. The CDR3 spans 13 residues. The ends were cut back, 7 bases at V and 2 bases at J, with 9 bases in the middle. For the CDR3, the DNA is TGTGCCAGCACTGGAGGGGGCAATCAGCCCCAGCATTTT. Translated: CASTGGGNQPQHF.

The chain uses TRBV5-1 and TRBJ1-4; D unclear. Deletions cut 4 bases from V and 4 bases from J, with 8 bases between. Germline V lookup: CDR1 SGHRS, CDR2 YFSETQ. The CDR3 spans 13 residues. For the CDR3, the DNA is TGCGCCAGCAGCGTGGGCCTTAATGAAAAACTGTTTTTT. This translates into CASSVGLNEKLFF.

The chain employs TRBV15 and TRBJ2-5, with TRBD1 matching 8 bases. Germline V gene sequence: CDR1 LNHNV, CDR2 YYDKDF (reference sequence). V was clipped by 1 base and J by 3 bases; unmatched bases: 1. This CDR3 region has 14 residues. Here the CDR3 reads CATSRGGQEETQYF. The CDR3 DNA sequence: TGTGCCACCAGCAGAGGGGGACAGGAAGAGACCCAGTACTTC. Full variable domain (missing parts from reference TRBV15 and TRBJ2-5): DAMVIQNPRYQVTQFGKPVTLSCSQTLNHNVMYWYQQKSSQAPKLLFHYYDKDFNNEADTPDNFQSRRPNTSFCFLDIRSPGLGDTAMYLCATSRGGQEETQYFGPGTRLLVL.